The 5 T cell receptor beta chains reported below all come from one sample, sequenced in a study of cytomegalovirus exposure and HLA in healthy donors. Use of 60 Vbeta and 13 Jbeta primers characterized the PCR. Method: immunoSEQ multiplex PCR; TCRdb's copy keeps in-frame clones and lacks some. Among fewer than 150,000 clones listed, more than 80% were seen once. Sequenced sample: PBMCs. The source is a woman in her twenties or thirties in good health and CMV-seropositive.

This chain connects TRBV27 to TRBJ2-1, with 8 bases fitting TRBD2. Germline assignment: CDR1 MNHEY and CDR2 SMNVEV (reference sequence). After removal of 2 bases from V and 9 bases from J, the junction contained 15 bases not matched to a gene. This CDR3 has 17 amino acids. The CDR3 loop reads CASSLVVAGSIYREQFF. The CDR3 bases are TGTGCCAGCAGTTTAGTGGTAGCGGGGTCTATTTATCGTGAGCAGTTCTTC.

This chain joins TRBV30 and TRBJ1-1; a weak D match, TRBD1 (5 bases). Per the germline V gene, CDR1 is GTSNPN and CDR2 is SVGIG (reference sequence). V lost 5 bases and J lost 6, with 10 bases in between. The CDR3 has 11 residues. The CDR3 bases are TGTGCCTGGCGAGCAGGGCCTGAAGCTTTCTTT. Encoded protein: CAWRAGPEAFF.

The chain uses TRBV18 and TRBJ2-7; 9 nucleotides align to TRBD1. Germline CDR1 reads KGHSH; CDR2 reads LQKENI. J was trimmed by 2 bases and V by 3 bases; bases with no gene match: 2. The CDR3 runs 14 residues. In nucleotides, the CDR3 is TGTGCCAGCTCACCCGGGACAGGGCCCTACGAGCAGTACTTC. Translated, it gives CASSPGTGPYEQYF.

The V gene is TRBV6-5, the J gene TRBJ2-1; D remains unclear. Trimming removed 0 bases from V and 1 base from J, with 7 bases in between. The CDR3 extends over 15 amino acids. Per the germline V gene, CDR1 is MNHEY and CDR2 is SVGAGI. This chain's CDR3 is CASSYSPTSYNEQFF. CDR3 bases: TGTGCCAGCAGTTACTCGCCCACTTCCTACAATGAGCAGTTCTTC.

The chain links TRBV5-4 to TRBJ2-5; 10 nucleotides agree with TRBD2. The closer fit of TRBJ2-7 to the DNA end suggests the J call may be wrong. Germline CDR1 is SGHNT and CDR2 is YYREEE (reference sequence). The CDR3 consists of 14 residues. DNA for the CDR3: TGTGCCAGCAGCTTAGCGGGAGGGTCCCCCGAGCAGTACTTC. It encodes CASSLAGGSPEQYF.